This entry is about one T cell receptor beta chain. This record belongs to a study of shared clonotypes between healthy human individuals. About the study: Donor composition was a couple of women and a few men, aged 18 to 49.

Assay used: immunoSEQ multiplex PCR; TCRdb lists only in-frame clones, some missing. The table shows about half a million clones, with about four fifths occurring only once. The clonotype comes from a woman aged 40 to 50 in good health. Some clones in this sample may be carry-over from other donors' samples. Sequencing was carried out using PBMCs.

The CDR3 sequence is CASSERISGNTIYF. The CDR3 DNA reads TGTGCCAGCAGTGAACGTATCTCTGGAAACACCATATATTTT. The chain has TRBV6-1 and TRBJ1-3; D gene unclear. The CDR3 contains 14 residues. Trimming stripped 2 bases from V and 0 bases from J, with 5 bases between. Germline values: CDR1 MNHNS, CDR2 SASEGT.